The present T cell receptor beta chain was sequenced within a study of CD8 T cells in Susac syndrome. Across the study: The Susac syndrome patients that were sequenced included over five with active disease and under 10 in remission. Patients with Susac syndrome were, at the time of blood collection, therapy-naive, maintained on corticosteroids, or maintained on intravenous immunoglobulin alone. Notes on the study in general: The authors acknowledged that their TCR sequencing and HLA analysis involved a relatively small number of individuals.

The authors reverse transcribed about 0.45 to 1 ug RNA with random hexamers. It was immunoSEQ multiplex PCR that amplified TCR beta CDR3 across 54 Vbeta and 13 Jbeta. A single record per CDR3 protein comes from TCRdb applying MiXCR to the immunoSEQ multiplex PCR reads. The sample contains 150,000 or so distinct CDR3 sequences, around 95% of which appear only once. To note about this clonotype: Its matching antigen is unknown.

Germline V CDR1 and CDR2: DFQATT, SNEGSKA (reference sequence). This CDR3 has 19 residues. Trimming shortened V by 3 bases and J by 3 bases, and 29 bases separated the two germline ends. Sequenced material: CD4+ T cells from PBMCs. This receptor was obtained from a human donor with Susac syndrome. The chain has TRBV20-1 and TRBJ2-5; D is perhaps TRBD1 (6 bases). The CDR3 is CSASLQTGGRNGVKETQYF. The DNA of the CDR3 is TGCAGTGCTAGTCTCCAGACAGGCGGCAGGAATGGGGTTAAAGAGACCCAGTACTTC.